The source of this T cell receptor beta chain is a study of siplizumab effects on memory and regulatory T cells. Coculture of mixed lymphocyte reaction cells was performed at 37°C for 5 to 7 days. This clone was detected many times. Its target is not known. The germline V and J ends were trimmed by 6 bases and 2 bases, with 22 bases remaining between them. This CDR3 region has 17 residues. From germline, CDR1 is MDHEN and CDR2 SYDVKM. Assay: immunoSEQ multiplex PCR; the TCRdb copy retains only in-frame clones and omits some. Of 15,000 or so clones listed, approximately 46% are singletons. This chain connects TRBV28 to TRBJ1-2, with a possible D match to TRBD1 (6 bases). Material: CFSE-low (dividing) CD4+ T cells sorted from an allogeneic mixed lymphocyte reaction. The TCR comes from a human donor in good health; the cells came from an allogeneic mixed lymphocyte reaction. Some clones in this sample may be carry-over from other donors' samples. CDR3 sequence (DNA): TGTGCCAGCAGCGTAGCGGTTGGGGAGGGACACAACTATGGCTACACCTTC. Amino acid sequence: CASSVAVGEGHNYGYTF.